These T cell receptor beta chains were read from a single sample in a study of patients and donors after allogeneic stem cell transplantation. Via MiXCR, TCRdb re-called the RT-PCR reads, giving one row per CDR3 protein. The sample carries about 960,000 distinct CDR3 sequences, roughly 18% recorded once. Sequenced sample: blood, either unsorted or a sorted T cell fraction (not recorded which). The origin of the receptors is a human donor who was either an allogeneic HSCT recipient or a stem cell or donor lymphocyte infusion donor (not recorded which). It is not recorded whose cells these are; they may come from a transplant donor. Each CDR3 is given with its conserved first and last residue. Fields, in order: D gene, V gene, clone size, J gene, CDR3 DNA, CDR3 protein. The D gene is left open where the match is weak. Clone sizes are given selectively: once, few, many, or a class where the clone is expanded.

.,TRBV30,.,TRBJ1-1,TGTGCCTGGTCGAGGGCGGCGGACACTGAAGCTTTCTTT,CAWSRAADTEAFF
TRBD2,TRBV14,.,TRBJ2-7,TGTGCCAGCAGCCAAGTCCCCGGGACTAGCGACCACGAGCAGTACTTC,CASSQVPGTSDHEQYF
TRBD2,TRBV7-2,.,TRBJ2-3,TGTGCCAGCAGCTTAGTGGTAGCGGGGGGGCCTGATACGCAGTATTTT,CASSLVVAGGPDTQYF
TRBD2,TRBV7-2,.,TRBJ2-7,TGTGCCAGCAGCCCGACCCTAGCGGGAGGAGAGCAGTACTTC,CASSPTLAGGEQYF
.,TRBV29-1,many,TRBJ2-7,TGCAGCGTGGGCAAGAGGGCTGACGAGCAGTACTTC,CSVGKRADEQYF
TRBD2,TRBV2,.,TRBJ2-7,TGTGCCAGCAGTGTAGCGGGAGAAAACGAGCAGTACTTC,CASSVAGENEQYF
.,TRBV12-3/TRBV12-4,.,TRBJ2-2,TGTGCCAGCAGTCCATCTAAGGGCGGGGAGCTGTTTTTT,CASSPSKGGELFF
TRBD1,TRBV9,many,TRBJ2-7,TGTGCCAGCAGCGCAGGGACAGGGAATTACGAGCAGTACTTC,CASSAGTGNYEQYF
TRBD2,TRBV2,.,TRBJ2-3,TGTGCCAGCAGTTCAGGGAGGGTCCCAAGCACAGATACGCAGTATTTT,CASSSGRVPSTDTQYF
.,TRBV6-1,many,TRBJ1-1,TGTGCCAGCAGTGAACAAGGGGTGAACACTGAAGCTTTCTTT,CASSEQGVNTEAFF